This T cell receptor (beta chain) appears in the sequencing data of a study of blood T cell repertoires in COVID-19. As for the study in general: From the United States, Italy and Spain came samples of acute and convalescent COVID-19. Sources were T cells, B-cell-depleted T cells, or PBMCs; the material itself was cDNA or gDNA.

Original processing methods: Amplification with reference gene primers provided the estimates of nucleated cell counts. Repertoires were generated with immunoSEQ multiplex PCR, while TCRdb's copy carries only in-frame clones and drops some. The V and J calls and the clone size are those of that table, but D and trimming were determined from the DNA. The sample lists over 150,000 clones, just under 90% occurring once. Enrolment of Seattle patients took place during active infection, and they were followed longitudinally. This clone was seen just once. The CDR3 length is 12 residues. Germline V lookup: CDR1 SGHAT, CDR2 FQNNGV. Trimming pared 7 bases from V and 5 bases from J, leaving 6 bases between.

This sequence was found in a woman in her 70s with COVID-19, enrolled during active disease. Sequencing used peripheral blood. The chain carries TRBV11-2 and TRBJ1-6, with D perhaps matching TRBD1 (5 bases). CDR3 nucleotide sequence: TGTGCCAGCACAGGGAATAATTCACCCCTCCACTTT. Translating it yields CASTGNNSPLHF.